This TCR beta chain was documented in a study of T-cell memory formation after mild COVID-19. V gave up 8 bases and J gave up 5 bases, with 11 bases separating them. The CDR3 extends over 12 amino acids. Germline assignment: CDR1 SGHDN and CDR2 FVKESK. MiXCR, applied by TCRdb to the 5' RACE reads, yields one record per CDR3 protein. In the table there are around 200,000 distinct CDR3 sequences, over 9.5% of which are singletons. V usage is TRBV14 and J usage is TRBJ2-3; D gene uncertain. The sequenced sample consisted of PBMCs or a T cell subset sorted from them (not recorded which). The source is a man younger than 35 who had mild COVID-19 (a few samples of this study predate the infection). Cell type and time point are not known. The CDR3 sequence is CASSTTVDTQYF. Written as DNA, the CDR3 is TGTGCCAGCTCAACGACGGTAGATACGCAGTATTTT.